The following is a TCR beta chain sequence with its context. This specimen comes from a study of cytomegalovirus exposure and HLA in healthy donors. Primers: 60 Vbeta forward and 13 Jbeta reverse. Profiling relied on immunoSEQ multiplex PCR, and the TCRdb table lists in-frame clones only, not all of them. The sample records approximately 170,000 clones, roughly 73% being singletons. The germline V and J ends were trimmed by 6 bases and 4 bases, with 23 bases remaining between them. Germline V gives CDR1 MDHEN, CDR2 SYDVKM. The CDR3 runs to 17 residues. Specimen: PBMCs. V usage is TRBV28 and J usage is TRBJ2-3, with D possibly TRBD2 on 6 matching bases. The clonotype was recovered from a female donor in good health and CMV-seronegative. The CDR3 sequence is CASSPQLAEDLSDTQYF. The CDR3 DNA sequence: TGTGCCAGCAGCCCCCAACTAGCCGAGGATCTGTCAGATACGCAGTATTTT.